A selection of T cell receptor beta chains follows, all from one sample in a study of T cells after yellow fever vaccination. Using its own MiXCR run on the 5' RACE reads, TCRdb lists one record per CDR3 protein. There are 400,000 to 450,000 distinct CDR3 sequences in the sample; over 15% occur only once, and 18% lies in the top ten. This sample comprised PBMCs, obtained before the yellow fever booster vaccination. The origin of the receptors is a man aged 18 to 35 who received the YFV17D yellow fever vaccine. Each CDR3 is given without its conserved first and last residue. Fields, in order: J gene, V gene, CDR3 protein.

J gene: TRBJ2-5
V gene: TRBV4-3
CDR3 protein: ASSQRYQETQY

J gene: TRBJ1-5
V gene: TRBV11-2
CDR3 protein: ASSSTLNQPQH

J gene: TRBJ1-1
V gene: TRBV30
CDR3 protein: AWTGQGLAEAF

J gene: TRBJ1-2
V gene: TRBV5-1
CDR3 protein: ASSKGQDRRTNYGYT

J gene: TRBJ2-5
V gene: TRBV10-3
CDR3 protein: AIGQGGETQY

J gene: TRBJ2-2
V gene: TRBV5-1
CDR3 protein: ASSWGQATGELF

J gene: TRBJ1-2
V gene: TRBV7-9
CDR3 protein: ASSQREGFGYT

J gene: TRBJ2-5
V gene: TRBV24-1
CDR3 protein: ATSFPQGGGETQY

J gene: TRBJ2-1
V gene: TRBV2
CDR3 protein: ASRASSGGLLEQF

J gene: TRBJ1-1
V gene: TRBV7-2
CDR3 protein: ASNLASPGAAF

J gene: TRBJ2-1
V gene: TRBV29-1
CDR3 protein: SVDLGVRNEQF

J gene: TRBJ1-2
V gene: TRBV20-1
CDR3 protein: SASLRGDYGYT

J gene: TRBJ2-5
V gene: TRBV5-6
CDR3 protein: ASSLDFGPDQETQY

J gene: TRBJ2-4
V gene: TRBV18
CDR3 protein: ASSTGDGNIQY

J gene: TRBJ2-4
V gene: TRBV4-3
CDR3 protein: ASSQNVPGTAENIQY

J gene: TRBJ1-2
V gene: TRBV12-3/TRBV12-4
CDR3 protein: ASSLNYGYT

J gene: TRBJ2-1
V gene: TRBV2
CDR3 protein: ASRETSGAYNEQF

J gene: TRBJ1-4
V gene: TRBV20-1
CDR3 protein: SASGITKEKLF

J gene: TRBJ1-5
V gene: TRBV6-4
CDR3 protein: ASSLMGGTAQPQH

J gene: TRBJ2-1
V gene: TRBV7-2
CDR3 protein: ASSVTGVRGDEQF

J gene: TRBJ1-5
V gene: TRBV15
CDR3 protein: ATSGGGHRINQPQH

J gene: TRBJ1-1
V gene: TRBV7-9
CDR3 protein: ASSLIQGGNTEAF

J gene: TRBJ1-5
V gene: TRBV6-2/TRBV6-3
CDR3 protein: ASSLRLGGETD

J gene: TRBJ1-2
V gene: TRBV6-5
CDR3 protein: ASSYARENYGYT

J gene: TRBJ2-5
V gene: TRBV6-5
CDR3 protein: ASSYSRSQGRETQY

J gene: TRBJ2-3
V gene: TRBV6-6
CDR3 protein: ASSYAADTDTQY

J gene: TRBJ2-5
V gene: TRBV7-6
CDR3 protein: ASSFDPGAPAQY

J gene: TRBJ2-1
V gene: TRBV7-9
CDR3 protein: ASSSFLGEQF

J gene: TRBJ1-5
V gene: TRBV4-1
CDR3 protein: ASSLHTAPGAQPQH

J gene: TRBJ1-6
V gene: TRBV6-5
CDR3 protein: ASSYSLTGGYNSPLH

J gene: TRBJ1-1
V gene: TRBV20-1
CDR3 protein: SATEGPKLIDRGPGAF

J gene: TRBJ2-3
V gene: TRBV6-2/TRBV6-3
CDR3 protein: ASSHLLMTGGTDTQY

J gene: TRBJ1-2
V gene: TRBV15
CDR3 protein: ATSRASGDYGYT

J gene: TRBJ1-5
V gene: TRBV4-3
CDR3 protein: ASSQESQRGAQH

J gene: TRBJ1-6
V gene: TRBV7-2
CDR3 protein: ASSQGQGPLPLH

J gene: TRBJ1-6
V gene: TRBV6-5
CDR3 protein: ASSYSPGQGARSPLH

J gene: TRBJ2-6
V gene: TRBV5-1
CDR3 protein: ASSLVGLRSGANVLT

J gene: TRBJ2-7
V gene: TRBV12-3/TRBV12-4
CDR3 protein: ASSLGDGTYEQY

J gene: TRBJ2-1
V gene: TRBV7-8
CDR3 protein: ASSRGLYNEQF

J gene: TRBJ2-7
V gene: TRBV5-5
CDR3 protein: ASSWALTGREEQY

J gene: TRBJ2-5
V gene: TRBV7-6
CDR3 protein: ASSSLAPETQY

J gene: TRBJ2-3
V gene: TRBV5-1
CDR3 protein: ASSFFTDLQDTQY

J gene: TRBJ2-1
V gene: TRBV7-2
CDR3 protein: ASSLNRGGIGEQF

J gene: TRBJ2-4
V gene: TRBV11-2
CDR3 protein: ASSLGRPRNLKNIQY

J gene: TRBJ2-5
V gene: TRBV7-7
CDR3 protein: ASSPWPGVETQY